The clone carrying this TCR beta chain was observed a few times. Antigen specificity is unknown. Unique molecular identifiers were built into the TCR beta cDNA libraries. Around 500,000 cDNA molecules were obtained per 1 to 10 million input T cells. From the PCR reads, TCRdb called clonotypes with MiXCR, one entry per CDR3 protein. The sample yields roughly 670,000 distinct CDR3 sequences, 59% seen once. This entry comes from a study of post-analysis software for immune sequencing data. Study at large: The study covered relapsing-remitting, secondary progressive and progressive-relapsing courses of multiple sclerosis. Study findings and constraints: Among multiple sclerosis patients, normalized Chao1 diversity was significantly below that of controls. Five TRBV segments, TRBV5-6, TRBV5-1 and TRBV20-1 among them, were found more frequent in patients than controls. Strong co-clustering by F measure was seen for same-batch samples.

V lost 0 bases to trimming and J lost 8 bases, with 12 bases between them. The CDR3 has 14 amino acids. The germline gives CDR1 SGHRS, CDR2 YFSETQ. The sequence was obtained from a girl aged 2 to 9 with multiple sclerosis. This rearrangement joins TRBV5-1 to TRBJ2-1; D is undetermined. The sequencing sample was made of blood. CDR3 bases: TGCGCCAGCAGCTTGGTTGGTCCCCCCCATGAGCAGTTCTTC. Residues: CASSLVGPPHEQFF.